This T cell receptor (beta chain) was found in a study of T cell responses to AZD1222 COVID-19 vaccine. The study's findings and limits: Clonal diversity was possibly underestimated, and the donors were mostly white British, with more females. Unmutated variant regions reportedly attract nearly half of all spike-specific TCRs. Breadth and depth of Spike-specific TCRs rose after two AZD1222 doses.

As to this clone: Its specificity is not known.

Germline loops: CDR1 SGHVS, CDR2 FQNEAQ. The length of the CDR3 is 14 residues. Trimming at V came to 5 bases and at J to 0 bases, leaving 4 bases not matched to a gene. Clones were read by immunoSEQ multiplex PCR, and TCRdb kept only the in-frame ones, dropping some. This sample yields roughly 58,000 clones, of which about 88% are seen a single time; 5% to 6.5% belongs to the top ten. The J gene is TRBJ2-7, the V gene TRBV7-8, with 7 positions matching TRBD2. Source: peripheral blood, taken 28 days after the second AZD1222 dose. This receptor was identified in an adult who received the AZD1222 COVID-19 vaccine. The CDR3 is CASSRTRSSYEQYF. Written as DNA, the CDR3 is TGTGCCAGCAGCCGGACTAGGTCCTCCTACGAGCAGTACTTC. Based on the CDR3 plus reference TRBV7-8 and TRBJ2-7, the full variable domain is GAGVSQSPRYKVAKRGQDVALRCDPISGHVSLFWYQQALGQGPEFLTYFQNEAQLDKSGLPSDRFFAERPEGSVSTLKIQRTQQEDSAVYLCASSRTRSSYEQYFGPGTRLTVT.